The 10 T cell receptor beta chains given below trace back to one sample, sequenced in a study of breast tumors, draining lymph nodes, adjacent tissues. Axillary draining lymph nodes of breast cancer patients supplied the node samples. TCRdb reprocessed the multiplex PCR reads via MiXCR and lists one record per CDR3 protein. The sample lists roughly 220,000 distinct CDR3 sequences; less than 45% were seen once. Sequencing used axillary lymph node tissue. The receptors stem from a female donor with breast cancer. Some clones in this sample may be carry-over from other donors' samples.

This clonotype was seen at least ten times. This chain links TRBV29-1 with TRBJ2-7; 8 positions agree with TRBD1. Germline trimming cut 7 bases from V and 3 bases from J; bases unmatched to any gene: 5. The CDR3 sequence is 12 residues long. Germline lookup yields CDR1 SQVTM and CDR2 ANQGSEA. The CDR3, as DNA: TGCAGCGCGGGGACAGGTAACTACGAGCAGTACTTC. It encodes CSAGTGNYEQYF.

Turning to this clonotype: A clone one base away is much larger, so this may be a read error. This sequence joins TRBV12-3 or TRBV12-4 and TRBJ1-5, with a possible D match to TRBD1 (5 bases). Deletions cut 6 bases from V and 5 bases from J, with 14 bases between. The CDR3 contains 14 residues. The CDR3 nucleotides are TGTGCCAGCAGCAGGGACGGGGTGGATCAGCCCCAGCATTTT. Its translation: CASSRDGVDQPQHF.

This clonotype was detected ten times or more. This chain uses TRBV10-3 with TRBJ2-3; 15 bases are a match to TRBD2. This CDR3 has 17 amino acids. The trim removed 2 bases at V and 4 bases at J, leaving 4 bases unmatched. The V gene's germline CDR1 is ENHRY and CDR2 SYGVKD. The CDR3 loop is CAISEPGLAGGSDTQYF. CDR3 in DNA: TGTGCCATCAGTGAGCCGGGACTAGCGGGGGGTTCAGATACGCAGTATTTT.

The V call is TRBV10-3, the J call TRBJ2-7; TRBD2 aligns across 14 bases. Losses at the gene ends were 6 bases for V and 3 bases for J; bases not matched to a gene: 7. This CDR3 region has 16 residues. Germline V gene sequence: CDR1 ENHRY, CDR2 SYGVKD. Written as DNA, the CDR3 is TGTGCCATCAGAGGGACTAGCGGGAGCCTCCGCTACGAGCAGTACTTC. Translated, it gives CAIRGTSGSLRYEQYF.

As concerns this clonotype: One end of the junction varies from germline; a read error may be responsible. This chain links TRBV2 with TRBJ2-5; D is undetermined. This CDR3 is 13 amino acids long. Germline values: CDR1 SNHLY, CDR2 FYNNEI. The CDR3 sequence: CVSSSRWGETQYF. As DNA, the CDR3 is TGTGTCAGCAGTAGTAGGTGGGGAGAGACCCAGTACTTC.

This clonotype was detected many times. V usage is TRBV24-1 and J usage is TRBJ1-3; maybe TRBD1 (6 bases). Germline loops: CDR1 KGHDR, CDR2 SFDVKD. The CDR3 is made up of 13 amino acids. The V end lost 4 bases, the J end lost 7 bases, and 10 bases lay between the germline ends. CDR3 amino acids: CATSEPGDNTIYF. For the CDR3, the DNA is TGTGCCACCAGTGAGCCAGGGGATAACACCATATATTTT.

V gene TRBV12-3 or TRBV12-4 combines with J gene TRBJ2-3; TRBD2 matches at 13 bases. The V segment lost 1 base and the J segment 6 bases; nucleotides outside the gene matches: 25. This CDR3 spans 23 amino acids. CDR3 region: CASSLGQGYRQPRLAGGRDTQYF. CDR3 sequence (DNA): TGTGCCAGCAGTTTAGGACAGGGGTACAGGCAGCCCCGACTAGCGGGAGGAAGGGATACGCAGTATTTT.

This clonotype was recorded many times. The V gene is TRBV20-1, the J gene TRBJ2-3; D gene uncertain. The germline V gene has CDR1 DFQATT and CDR2 SNEGSKA (reference sequence). The V and J ends lost 2 bases and 7 bases respectively, with 7 bases between them. The CDR3 contains 11 residues. CDR3 nucleotide sequence: TGCAGTGCTAGAATGGATTATACGCAGTATTTT. Translated: CSARMDYTQYF.

This chain links TRBV18 with TRBJ2-2; D remains ambiguous. There are 14 residues in the CDR3. V lost 6 bases and J 1 base, leaving 9 bases between the germline ends. Germline CDR1 reads KGHSH; CDR2 reads LQKENI. The CDR3 DNA reads TGTGCCAGCTCCGATGAGAGGAACACCGGGGAGCTGTTTTTT. As protein: CASSDERNTGELFF.

This clonotype was picked up many times. The rearrangement uses TRBV11-2 and TRBJ2-3, with 9 bases matching TRBD2. CDR3 size: 14 residues. The junction had 10 bases not matched to a gene; V was cut back by 3 bases and J by 12 bases. The germline V gene has CDR1 SGHAT and CDR2 FQNNGV. The CDR3: CASSFPSLAGIQYF. DNA of the CDR3: TGTGCCAGCAGCTTTCCCTCCCTAGCGGGGATACAGTATTTT.